The clone carrying this T cell receptor (beta chain) was seen more than once but under ten times. This sample is part of a study of blood T cell repertoires in COVID-19. At the level of the study: Acute and convalescent COVID-19 samples came from the United States, Italy and Spain. PBMCs, B-cell-depleted T cells, or T cells provided the cDNA or gDNA that made up the material.

The CDR3 covers 16 residues. V was pared by 0 bases and J by 7 bases, with 6 bases of the junction left unmatched. The germline gives CDR1 LGHDT, CDR2 YNNKEL (reference sequence). Assay: immunoSEQ multiplex PCR; the TCRdb copy retains only in-frame clones and omits some. The sample comprises under 250,000 clones, about four fifths of which are singletons, and roughly 2% rests with the top ten. This TCR was sampled from a young man who had recovered from COVID-19. Source material: peripheral blood. The V gene is TRBV3-1 (or the pseudogene TRBV3-2), the J gene TRBJ1-4, with 9 bases that match TRBD1. CDR3 loop: CASSQEFGQGSEKLFF. The CDR3 nucleotides are TGTGCCAGCAGCCAAGAGTTTGGACAGGGGTCTGAAAAACTGTTTTTT.